This is a list of T cell receptor beta chains from one sample in a study of shared clonotypes between healthy human individuals. Sequencing was performed with immunoSEQ multiplex PCR; in TCRdb, only in-frame clones are kept and a portion is missing. The top ten hold approximately 0.062% of the sample, which has hundreds of thousands of clones, 90% to 97% seen once. The source material was naive CD4+ T cells sorted from blood. The receptors derive from a young woman in good health. The CDR3 runs from the conserved cysteine through the conserved F or W. D genes are given only for firm matches. Clone size is not always given. Where it is, it says once, few, many or a class for expanded clones.

V gene	CDR3 length	clone size	D gene	J gene	CDR3 DNA	CDR3 protein
TRBV5-1	16	few	-	TRBJ1-1	TGCGCCAGCAGCTTGGACTTACAGGTTTCGAACACTGAAGCTTTCTTT	CASSLDLQVSNTEAFF
TRBV9	15	once	-	TRBJ1-5	TGTGCCAGCAGCGCGGAGACGGGACACAACCAGCCCCAGCATTTT	CASSAETGHNQPQHF
TRBV29-1	14	-	-	TRBJ1-4	TGCAGCGTACTACCGGGACAAAAGGGTGAAAAACTGTTTTTT	CSVLPGQKGEKLFF
TRBV2	15	-	-	TRBJ1-4	TGTGCCAGCGGACTTTCAGGGACCTTTAATGAAAAACTGTTTTTT	CASGLSGTFNEKLFF
TRBV6-1	14	-	TRBD2	TRBJ2-7	TGTGCCAGTCGACTAGCGCAATCTTCCTACGAGCAGTACTTC	CASRLAQSSYEQYF
TRBV6-6	15	-	-	TRBJ2-1	TGTGCCAGCAGTAGACCCCGGACGGGGGAGAATGAGCAGTTCTTC	CASSRPRTGENEQFF
TRBV28	15	-	-	TRBJ1-6	TGTGCCAGCAGTTTGGAACAGCTCTATAATTCACCCCTCCACTTT	CASSLEQLYNSPLHF
TRBV5-1	15	-	-	TRBJ1-1	TGCGCCAGCAGCTTGGCGAGGGGTTCGGGCACTGAAGCTTTCTTT	CASSLARGSGTEAFF
TRBV27	15	-	-	TRBJ2-7	TGTGCCAGCAGTTTATTACCCGGGATTGGCTACGAGCAGTACTTC	CASSLLPGIGYEQYF
TRBV19	16	-	-	TRBJ2-2	TGTGCCAGTAGTATATACTCAGGGTCGAACACCGGGGAGCTGTTTTTT	CASSIYSGSNTGELFF
TRBV2	13	-	-	TRBJ2-7	TGTGCCAGCAGTGAAAATGGACAGCTTAAGCAGTACTTC	CASSENGQLKQYF
TRBV19	14	-	-	TRBJ2-7	TGTGCCAGTAGTATGGGACGCAATCTGTACGAGCAGTACTTC	CASSMGRNLYEQYF
TRBV30	13	few	TRBD1	TRBJ1-1	TGTGCCTGGAAGGGACAGGGTTACACTGAAGCTTTCTTT	CAWKGQGYTEAFF
TRBV27	15	-	TRBD1	TRBJ2-1	TGTGCCAGCAGTTCAGGCAGACAGGGGAGGAATGAGCAGTTCTTC	CASSSGRQGRNEQFF
TRBV6-5	15	once	-	TRBJ1-2	TGTGCCAGCAGTTACACGTCGGTCGCGGACTATGGCTACACCTTC	CASSYTSVADYGYTF
TRBV6-1	14	-	TRBD2	TRBJ2-3	TGTGCCAGCATGCCGGGACTAGCACTCGGGGCGCAGTATTTT	CASMPGLALGAQYF
TRBV7-9	12	few	TRBD1	TRBJ1-1	TGTGCCAGCAGCCAAGACAGGGCGGCAGCTTTCTTT	CASSQDRAAAFF
TRBV5-4	14	-	TRBD1	TRBJ2-1	TGTGCCAGCAGCTCCCGGGACAGGGGGCAAGAGCAGTTCTTC	CASSSRDRGQEQFF
TRBV2	11	-	-	TRBJ2-5	TGTGCCAGCAGTTCATATGAGACCCAGTACTTC	CASSSYETQYF
TRBV4-2	15	-	-	TRBJ2-7	TGTGCCAGCAGCCAAGATCGAGGGCGGAGATACGAGCAGTACTTC	CASSQDRGRRYEQYF
TRBV5-1	15	-	TRBD1	TRBJ1-4	TGCGCCAGCAGCGGCAGGGGGGCTACTAATGAAAAACTGTTTTTT	CASSGRGATNEKLFF
TRBV5-1	14	-	-	TRBJ1-4	TGCGCCAGCAGCGCCGGACTTATCCCTGAAAAACTGTTTTTT	CASSAGLIPEKLFF
TRBV2	14	-	TRBD1	TRBJ1-1	TGTGCCAGCAGCCTGGGACAGTTGAACACTGAAGCTTTCTTT	CASSLGQLNTEAFF
TRBV4-2	14	-	-	TRBJ2-5	TGTGCCAGCAGTATGATAGCGCCGGGAGAGACCCAGTACTTC	CASSMIAPGETQYF
TRBV5-4	16	-	-	TRBJ2-3	TGTGCCAGCAGCCCCGGCCGGGACATGAGCACAGATACGCAGTATTTT	CASSPGRDMSTDTQYF
TRBV7-9	17	-	-	TRBJ2-2	TGTGCCAGCAGCTTAATGTGGCAGGGGAGGATCCCCGGGGAGCTGTTTTTT	CASSLMWQGRIPGELFF